This T cell receptor (beta chain) is drawn from a study of control samples from healthy donors and cancer patients. The assay was immunoSEQ multiplex PCR, and TCRdb's table has in-frame clones only and misses some. The sample holds about 120,000 clones; 80% to 90% are singletons and the top ten take 1.1%. Germline lookup yields CDR1 SQVTM and CDR2 ANQGSEA. The germline V and J ends were trimmed by 7 bases and 2 bases, with 11 bases remaining between them. The CDR3 covers 12 residues. This clone was detected once. This clonotype originated in a woman aged 45-59 years with colorectal cancer. The sample comprised PBMCs. V is TRBV29-1 and J is TRBJ1-1; unclear D gene. The CDR3 loop is CSGAPFNTEAFF. In nucleotides, the CDR3 is TGCAGCGGTGCCCCCTTTAACACTGAAGCTTTCTTT.